This T cell receptor (beta chain) was obtained from a study of cytotoxic CD8 clonotypes in ibrutinib-treated CLL. Sequencing was performed with immunoSEQ multiplex PCR; in TCRdb, only in-frame clones are kept and a portion is missing. The table includes roughly 60,000 clones, roughly 70% detected once. This clone appeared a few times. The antigen is undetermined. Points from the study as a whole: For progressing versus sustained-remission patients, sampling times were not the same. Baseline levels were approached again at progression, after clonality had risen at ibrutinib response.

CDR1 and CDR2 from the germline V gene are KGHSH and LQKENI. The CDR3 totals 15 residues. The ends lost 4 bases at V and 6 bases at J; junction bases unmatched: 4. Sequenced here: PBMCs, sampled after 12 months of ibrutinib treatment. The TCR comes from a human donor with chronic lymphocytic leukemia. The genes are TRBV18 and TRBJ2-2; TRBD1 matches at 11 bases. CDR3: CASSQDRGPAGELFF. The CDR3 nucleotides read TGTGCCAGCTCACAGGACAGGGGGCCGGCCGGGGAGCTGTTTTTT.